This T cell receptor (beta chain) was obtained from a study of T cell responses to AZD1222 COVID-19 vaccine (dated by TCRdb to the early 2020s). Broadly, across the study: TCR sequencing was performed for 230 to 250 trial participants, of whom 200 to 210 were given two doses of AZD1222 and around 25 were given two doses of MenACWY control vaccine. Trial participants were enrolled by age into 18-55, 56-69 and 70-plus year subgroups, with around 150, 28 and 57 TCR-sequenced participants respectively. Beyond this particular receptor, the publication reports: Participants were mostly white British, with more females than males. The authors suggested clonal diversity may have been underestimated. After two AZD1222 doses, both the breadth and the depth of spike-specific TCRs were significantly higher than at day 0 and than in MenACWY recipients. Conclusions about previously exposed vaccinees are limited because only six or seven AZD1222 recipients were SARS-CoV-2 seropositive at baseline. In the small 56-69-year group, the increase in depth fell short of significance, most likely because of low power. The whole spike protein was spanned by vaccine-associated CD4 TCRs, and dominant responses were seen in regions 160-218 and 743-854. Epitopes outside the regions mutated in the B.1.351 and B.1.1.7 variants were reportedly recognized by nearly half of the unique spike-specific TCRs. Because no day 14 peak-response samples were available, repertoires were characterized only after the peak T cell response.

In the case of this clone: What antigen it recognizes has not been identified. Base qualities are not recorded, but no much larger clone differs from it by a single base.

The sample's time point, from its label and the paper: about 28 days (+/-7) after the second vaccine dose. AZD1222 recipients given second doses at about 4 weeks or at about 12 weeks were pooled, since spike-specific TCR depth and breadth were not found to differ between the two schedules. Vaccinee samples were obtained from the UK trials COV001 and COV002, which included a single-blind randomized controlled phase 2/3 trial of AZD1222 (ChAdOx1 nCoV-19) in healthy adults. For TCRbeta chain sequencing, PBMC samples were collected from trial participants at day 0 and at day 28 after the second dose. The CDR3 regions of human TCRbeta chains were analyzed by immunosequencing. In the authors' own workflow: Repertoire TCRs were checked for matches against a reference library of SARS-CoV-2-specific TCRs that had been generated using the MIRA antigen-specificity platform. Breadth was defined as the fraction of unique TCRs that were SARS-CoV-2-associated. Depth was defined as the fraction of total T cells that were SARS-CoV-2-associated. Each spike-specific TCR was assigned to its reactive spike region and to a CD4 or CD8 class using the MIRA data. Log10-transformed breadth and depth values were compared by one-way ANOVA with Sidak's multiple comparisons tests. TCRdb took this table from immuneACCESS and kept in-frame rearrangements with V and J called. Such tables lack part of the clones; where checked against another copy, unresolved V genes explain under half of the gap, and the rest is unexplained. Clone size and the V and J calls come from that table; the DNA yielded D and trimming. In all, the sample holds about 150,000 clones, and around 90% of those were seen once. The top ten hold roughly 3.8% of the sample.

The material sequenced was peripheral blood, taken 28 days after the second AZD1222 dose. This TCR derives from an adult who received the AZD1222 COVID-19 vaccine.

The DNA is as follows: TGTGCCAGCAGTTATGGACAGACCTCTGAGCAGTACTTC. Its product reads: CASSYGQTSEQYF. The chain was built from TRBV6-5 and TRBJ2-7, with a weak D call of TRBD1 (6 bases match). The CDR3 measures 13 amino acids from cysteine to phenylalanine. Just the 39-base CDR3 DNA is kept, in frame starting at base 1. The germline ends are 13 bases apart after V is trimmed by 3 bases and J by 7 bases. Reading the germline V gene gives CDR1 MNHEY and CDR2 SVGAGI.